The 23 T cell receptor beta chains below come from one sample, sequenced in a study of T cells after yellow fever vaccination (dated by TCRdb to the late 2010s). Library preparation employed 5' RACE. Sequencing instrument: Illumina NovaSeq 6000. The public reads were run again by TCRdb, first through fastp at Q25 and then through MiXCR, and only productive beta chains were kept. Rows with a matching CDR3 protein are joined into one entry that keeps the most common DNA and genes. This sample is represented by some 240,000 distinct CDR3 sequences; around 4.9% of them were singletons. The biggest ten clones account for 3% to 4% of the sample. In the paper's terms, the treatment or condition label means: live attenuated yellow fever vaccine strain. The sequences come from CD4+ T cells sorted from PBMCs, collected on the day of the yellow fever booster vaccination. These receptors came from a man in his late teens or twenties who received the YFV17D yellow fever vaccine.

This clonotype showed up just a few times. The rearrangement joins TRBV7-2 to TRBJ1-5; perhaps TRBD1 as D (6 bases). V lost 3 bases, J lost 5 bases, and 14 bases lay in between. This CDR3 comprises 15 residues. Germline V gives CDR1 SGHTA, CDR2 FQGNSA. CDR3 in amino acids: CASSFRGGADQPQHF. The DNA for the CDR3 is TGTGCCAGCAGCTTCCGAGGGGGGGCGGATCAGCCCCAGCATTTT. Supplemented by reference TRBV7-2 and TRBJ1-5, the full variable domain reads GAGVSQSPSNKVTEKGKDVELRCDPISGHTALYWYRQSLGQGLEFLIYFQGNSAPDKSGLPSDRFSAERTGGSVSTLTIQRTQQEDSAVYLCASSFRGGADQPQHFGDGTRLSIL.

The rearrangement joins TRBV19 to TRBJ1-5; 11 bases line up with TRBD1. Germline V gives CDR1 LNHDA, CDR2 SQIVND (reference sequence). The CDR3 sequence is 16 residues long. V lost 5 bases and J lost 6; bases outside the gene matches: 9. Here the CDR3 DNA reads TGTGCCAGTAGTGAGGACAGGGGGCTATACAGTCAGCCCCAGCATTTT. Translation: CASSEDRGLYSQPQHF.

A few counts support this clonotype. This chain uses TRBV6-2 or TRBV6-3 with TRBJ2-1; D is perhaps TRBD2 (9 bases). Trimming stripped 6 bases from V and 0 bases from J, with 18 bases between. Germline loops: CDR1 MNHEY, CDR2 SVGEGT. There are 17 residues in the CDR3. The CDR3 nucleotides are TGTGCCAGCAGACAGCGGGGGGACAGGAGCTCCTACAATGAGCAGTTCTTC. Its protein product is CASRQRGDRSSYNEQFF.

This clonotype was recorded a few times. The chain combines TRBV20-1 with TRBJ2-3; 14 bases are a match to TRBD2. The CDR3 length is 13 residues. V was clipped by 1 base and J by 10 bases; unmatched bases: 1. Germline CDR1 and CDR2: DFQATT and SNEGSKA (reference sequence). CDR3 DNA sequence: TGCAGTGCTAGAGGACTAGCGGGGGGGCCGCAGTATTTT. Translation: CSARGLAGGPQYF.

The sample holds many counts of this clonotype. The chain carries TRBV4-2 and TRBJ2-7; D is uncertain. Trimming cost V 0 bases and J 7 bases, with 13 bases left between them. CDR1 is LGHNA, CDR2 YNFKEQ, per germline. The CDR3 consists of 14 residues. The CDR3 DNA follows: TGTGCCAGCAGCCAAGAAACAATGTCCTGGGAGCAGTACTTC. It is translated as CASSQETMSWEQYF.

This clonotype has at least ten counts. V is TRBV15 and J is TRBJ1-1; no clear D gene. The germline gives CDR1 LNHNV, CDR2 YYDKDF (reference sequence). With 0 bases removed from V and 4 bases from J, the gap between germline ends came to 12 bases. The length of the CDR3 is 15 residues. The CDR3 region is CATSRDRGKGTEAFF. In DNA, the CDR3 is TGTGCCACCAGCAGAGATCGAGGAAAGGGCACTGAAGCTTTCTTT.

This clonotype has a handful of counts. The chain recombines TRBV4-2 with TRBJ2-1, with 9 bases aligning to TRBD2. The CDR3 consists of 15 residues. Germline assignment: CDR1 LGHNA and CDR2 YNFKEQ. V trimming: 5 bases; J trimming: 6 bases; junction bases outside the gene matches: 8. CDR3 region: CASSAGGAEPNEQFF. The CDR3 DNA reads TGTGCCAGCAGCGCGGGGGGGGCCGAGCCCAATGAGCAGTTCTTC.

This clonotype was counted between two and nine times. V gene TRBV18 combines with J gene TRBJ1-6, with a tentative D call TRBD1 (6 bases). With 3 bases removed from V and 8 bases from J, the gap between germline ends came to 11 bases. The germline V gene has CDR1 KGHSH and CDR2 LQKENI. CDR3 length: 14 amino acids. DNA of the CDR3: TGTGCCAGCTCACCGGGGGCCGCCCATTCACCCCTCCACTTT. Its translation: CASSPGAAHSPLHF.

This clonotype occurred many times. CDR3: CASSELLRGTDTQYF. CDR3 sequence (DNA): TGTGCCAGCAGTGAATTGCTTCGAGGCACAGATACGCAGTATTTT. The V and J genes are TRBV2 and TRBJ2-3; D is ambiguous. Trimming pared 2 bases from V and 1 base from J, leaving 10 bases between. Germline V gene lookup returns CDR1 SNHLY and CDR2 FYNNEI. The length of the CDR3 is 15 residues.

J is TRBJ1-1 and V is TRBV28, with D hard to call. The CDR3 spans 10 residues. Germline lookup yields CDR1 MDHEN and CDR2 SYDVKM. The germline V and J ends were trimmed by 10 bases and 10 bases, with 13 bases remaining between them. CDR3 sequence: CATWRGRAFF. For the CDR3, the DNA is TGTGCCACGTGGCGGGGAAGAGCTTTCTTT.

This clonotype has more than one count but fewer than ten. The rearrangement uses TRBV3-1 and TRBJ2-2; D is perhaps TRBD1 or TRBD2 (6 bases each). V shed 2 bases and J shed 4 bases, with 14 bases lying between them. The CDR3 length is 16 residues. CDR1 is LGHDT and CDR2 is YNNKEL in the germline V gene (reference sequence). Written as DNA, the CDR3 is TGTGCCAGCAGCCAAATGGGGGGCTCGGGCACCGGGGAGCTGTTTTTT. As protein: CASSQMGGSGTGELFF.

The chain has TRBV3-1 and TRBJ2-5; D not certain. Trimming took off 2 bases at V and 2 bases at J, with 9 bases between the two ends. The CDR3 contains 14 residues. Germline CDR1 LGHDT, CDR2 YNNKEL (reference sequence). The CDR3 is CASSQRSLQETQYF. CDR3 sequence (DNA): TGTGCCAGCAGCCAACGTTCTTTACAAGAGACCCAGTACTTC.

This clonotype appeared many times. The rearrangement links TRBV18 to TRBJ2-5, with a tentative D call TRBD2 (5 bases). Germline V gene data show CDR1 as KGHSH and CDR2 as LQKENI. Trimming took off 2 bases at V and 5 bases at J, with 6 bases between the two ends. The CDR3 runs to 12 residues. CDR3 loop: CASSPGSETQYF. CDR3 bases: TGTGCCAGCTCACCAGGGAGCGAGACCCAGTACTTC. Full variable domain (rest looked up from reference TRBV18 and TRBJ2-5): NAGVMQNPRHLVRRRGQEARLRCSPMKGHSHVYWYRQLPEEGLKFMVYLQKENIIDESGMPKERFSAEFPKEGPSILRIQQVVRGDSAAYFCASSPGSETQYFGPGTRLLVL.

There are many counts of this clonotype. The chain carries TRBV7-3 and TRBJ2-3; D might be TRBD1 (5 bases). Germline V lookup: CDR1 SGHTA, CDR2 FQGTGA. The CDR3 runs to 16 residues. Trimming pared 4 bases from V and 2 bases from J, leaving 16 bases between. CDR3 DNA: TGTGCCAGCAGCTCCTCTAGGTGGGGCAACACAGATACGCAGTATTTT. It codes for CASSSSRWGNTDTQYF.

This clonotype was seen only a few times. The chain joins TRBV5-1 to TRBJ1-2; D call uncertain. The CDR3 consists of 13 residues. CDR1 SGHRS and CDR2 YFSETQ come from the germline V gene. The V and J ends lost 0 bases and 4 bases respectively, with 7 bases between them. CDR3 nucleotides: TGCGCCAGCAGCTTGGTTGTCGGCTATGGCTACACCTTC. Amino acids: CASSLVVGYGYTF.

V gene TRBV20-1 combines with J gene TRBJ2-1; 7 nucleotides agree with TRBD2. Trimming at V came to 6 bases and at J to 6 bases, leaving 8 bases not matched to a gene. This CDR3 has 13 residues. Germline loops: CDR1 DFQATT, CDR2 SNEGSKA (reference sequence). CDR3 in DNA: TGCAGTGCCTACGGGAGGCACCCCAATGAGCAGTTCTTC. Translation gives CSAYGRHPNEQFF.

This clonotype was seen repeatedly, ten times or more. The J gene is TRBJ2-5, the V gene TRBV20-1, with 14 bases matching TRBD2. The CDR3 is 14 amino acids. Germline CDR1 is DFQATT and CDR2 is SNEGSKA (reference sequence). The trim removed 4 bases at V and 4 bases at J, leaving 2 bases unmatched. This chain's CDR3 is CSATGTSGGETQYF. CDR3 DNA sequence: TGCAGTGCTACCGGGACTAGCGGGGGAGAGACCCAGTACTTC.

This clonotype was detected ten times or more. The chain recombines TRBV1 with TRBJ2-7; TRBD2, the table's D call, lacks a check against the DNA. TRBV1 is labeled a pseudogene. There are 15 residues in the CDR3. CDR3 residues: CTSSQDQGGPREQYV. The CDR3 DNA is TGCACCAGCAGCCAAGATCAGGGGGGCCCTCGGGAGCAGTACGTC.

There are a few counts of this clonotype. The J gene is TRBJ2-7, the V gene TRBV7-9, with 11 nucleotides matching TRBD1. The CDR3 runs 17 residues. After removal of 7 bases from V and 4 bases from J, the junction contained 15 bases not matched to a gene. Germline V CDR1 and CDR2: SEHNR, FQNEAQ (reference sequence). The CDR3 DNA follows: TGTGCCAGCACCCGATACGAGGACAGGGGGCCCGGATACGAGCAGTACGTC. It specifies CASTRYEDRGPGYEQYV.

This chain joins TRBV10-1 and TRBJ2-3; a possible D gene is TRBD1 (6 bases). The germline gives CDR1 WNHNN, CDR2 SYGVQD (reference sequence). Trimming took 2 bases from V and 4 from J, leaving 10 bases between them. There are 14 residues in the CDR3. The CDR3 region is CASSEGQHPDTQYF. The CDR3 DNA reads as TGCGCCAGCAGTGAGGGACAGCATCCAGATACGCAGTATTTT.

The V call is TRBV5-1, the J call TRBJ2-5; D might be TRBD1 (6 bases). With 7 bases removed from V and 5 bases from J, the gap between germline ends came to 18 bases. The CDR3 runs 14 residues. Per the germline V gene, CDR1 is SGHRS and CDR2 is YFSETQ. CDR3 sequence (DNA): TGCGCCAGCCAACGGCCAGGGGCTAAGGAGACCCAGTACTTC. Its translation: CASQRPGAKETQYF.

This clonotype was observed many times. J is TRBJ1-2 and V is TRBV4-3; D is unresolved. This CDR3 comprises 15 residues. Germline V gives CDR1 LGHNA, CDR2 YSLEER. V lost 0 bases and J 8 bases, leaving 16 bases between the germline ends. This CDR3 is CASSQDPQFFYGYTF. The CDR3 region has the DNA TGCGCCAGCAGCCAAGACCCGCAATTCTTCTACGGCTACACCTTC.

Many counts were recorded for this clonotype. The rearrangement joins TRBV6-1 to TRBJ2-7, with 10 bases that match TRBD1. V was pared by 6 bases and J by 4 bases, with 9 bases of the junction left unmatched. The V gene's germline CDR1 is MNHNS and CDR2 SASEGT. The CDR3 spans 15 residues. CDR3: CASSTPGQGSYEQYF. The CDR3 DNA follows: TGTGCCAGCAGCACGCCGGGACAGGGGTCTTACGAGCAGTACTTC.